The clone carrying this T cell receptor (beta chain) has only a few counts. Its antigen remains unknown. This specimen comes from a study of identical twins. Notes on the study in general: Twins' excess sharing was less marked for out-of-frame beta sequences. Abundant beta clonotypes from cord blood bore fewer insertions; memory repertoires lacked this pattern.

MiXCR was run by TCRdb on the 5' RACE reads, yielding one entry per CDR3 protein. The repertoire holds about 280,000 distinct CDR3 sequences, with 6.5% to 9.5% as singletons. V was trimmed by 3 bases and J by 5 bases, leaving 1 base between them. In germline, CDR1 is DFQATT, CDR2 SNEGSKA (reference sequence). The CDR3 length is 9 residues. This sample was shared with a second study, whose subject was yellow fever vaccine responses in identical twins.

The chain has TRBV20-1 and TRBJ1-2; no firm D call. Sequencing input: memory (CD45RO+) T cells sorted from blood. The receptor was isolated from a woman in her late teens or twenties in good health. CDR3 sequence reads: CSASYGYTF. CDR3 sequence (DNA): TGCAGTGCTAGTTATGGCTACACCTTC.